The 22 T cell receptor beta chains in this list originate from one sample, sequenced in a study of blood T cell repertoires in COVID-19. Some clones are missing from TCRdb's copy, which holds only in-frame ones; the method was immunoSEQ multiplex PCR. The sample consists of roughly 250,000 clones, more than 85% of them appearing once. Sequencing used PBMCs or T cells enriched from blood (not recorded which). All receptors derive from a woman between 45 and 65 years old who had recovered from COVID-19.

The gene calls are TRBV21-1 and TRBJ2-1; the D call of TRBD2 is as the table states it, not checked on the DNA. TRBV21-1 is labeled a pseudogene. This CDR3 is 15 amino acids long. For the CDR3, the DNA is TGTGCCAGCAGGCCTCGCGGGGGCTCCTACAATGAGCAGTTCTTC. Its protein product is CASRPRGGSYNEQFF.

This chain joins TRBV6-4 and TRBJ1-1, with D tentatively TRBD1 (5 bases). CDR3 length equals 13 residues. Between the trimmed V and J ends, which lost 3 bases and 7 bases, there was a span of 12 bases. The germline gives CDR1 MRHNA, CDR2 SNTAGT. The CDR3 loop reads CASSDTLRGEAFF. DNA for the CDR3: TGTGCCAGCAGTGATACGCTAAGGGGTGAAGCTTTCTTT.

The chain carries TRBV24-1 and TRBJ2-1; TRBD1 is a possible D gene (6 bases). V lost 4 bases and J 10 bases, leaving 25 bases between the germline ends. Per the germline V gene, CDR1 is KGHDR and CDR2 is SFDVKD. The CDR3 is 17 amino acids. The CDR3 DNA reads as TGTGCCACCAGTGACTCTCGACAGGCAGACCGACCCGGGGAGCAGTTCTTC. Translated: CATSDSRQADRPGEQFF.

The chain uses TRBV4-3 and TRBJ2-1; 10 nucleotides align to TRBD1. The length of the CDR3 is 15 residues. Germline CDR1 LGHNA, CDR2 YSLEER. With 0 bases clipped from V and 7 bases from J, the junction kept 3 bases outside the gene matches. The CDR3 bases are TGCGCCAGCAGCCAAGACCGGACAGGGGGGAATGAGCAGTTCTTC. Its translation: CASSQDRTGGNEQFF.

This rearrangement joins TRBV11-3 to TRBJ2-3, with 13 bases identical to TRBD2. Germline values: CDR1 SGHNT, CDR2 YENEEA. The CDR3 spans 17 residues. V lost 5 bases, J lost 3 bases, and 8 bases stayed unmatched. The CDR3 loop reads CASSGGTSGEPTDTQYF. CDR3 DNA sequence: TGTGCCAGCAGCGGCGGGACTAGCGGGGAACCTACAGATACGCAGTATTTT.

This chain connects TRBV11-2 to TRBJ1-2; D ambiguous. This CDR3 contains 13 residues. V lost 4 bases and J lost 8, with 14 bases in between. Germline values: CDR1 SGHAT, CDR2 FQNNGV. The CDR3 loop is CASSWGGSAGYTF. The CDR3 DNA reads TGTGCCAGCAGCTGGGGAGGCAGTGCGGGCTACACCTTC. The variable domain in full, with the rest retrieved from reference TRBV11-2 and TRBJ1-2, is EAGVAQSPRYKIIEKRQSVAFWCNPISGHATLYWYQQILGQGPKLLIQFQNNGVVDDSQLPKDRFSAERLKGVDSTLKIQPAKLEDSAVYLCASSWGGSAGYTFGSGTRLTVV.

V is TRBV10-2 and J is TRBJ2-2; D is undetermined. V shed 8 bases and J shed 6 bases, with 13 bases lying between them. Germline CDR1 reads WSHSY; CDR2 reads SAAADI. This CDR3 region has 13 residues. CDR3 amino acids: CASGPGGAGELFF. The CDR3 nucleotides are TGCGCCAGCGGCCCCGGCGGTGCCGGGGAGCTGTTTTTT.

This rearrangement joins TRBV6-5 to TRBJ2-1; 7 bases are shared with TRBD1. The CDR3 runs to 15 residues. The V and J ends lost 7 bases and 3 bases, in that order; junction bases with no gene match: 9. Germline values: CDR1 MNHEY, CDR2 SVGAGI. CDR3 sequence: CASTLGGALYNEQFF. The CDR3 coding sequence is TGTGCCAGCACCCTAGGGGGCGCACTCTACAATGAGCAGTTCTTC.

V gene TRBV28 combines with J gene TRBJ2-7; tentative D call: TRBD2 (6 bases). Trimming left V 6 bases short and J 4 bases short, with 13 bases between. This CDR3 is 13 amino acids long. CDR1 and CDR2 from the germline V gene are MDHEN and SYDVKM. For the CDR3, the DNA is TGTGCCAGCAGGAAGGTAGGGACTTACGAGCAGTACTTC. Residues: CASRKVGTYEQYF. Combining the CDR3 with reference TRBV28 and TRBJ2-7 gives the whole variable domain DVKVTQSSRYLVKRTGEKVFLECVQDMDHENMFWYRQDPGLGLRLIYFSYDVKMKEKGDIPEGYSVSREKKERFSLILESASTNQTSMYLCASRKVGTYEQYFGPGTRLTVT.

The V call is TRBV7-9, the J call TRBJ1-1; D remains unclear. This CDR3 contains 12 residues. Trimming shortened V by 1 base and J by 10 bases, and 10 bases separated the two germline ends. The germline V gene encodes CDR1 SEHNR and CDR2 FQNEAQ (reference sequence). The CDR3 sequence is CASSLGAGAAFF. In DNA, the CDR3 is TGTGCCAGCAGCTTAGGGGCTGGTGCAGCTTTCTTT.

The V and J genes are TRBV19 and TRBJ1-2; D not certain. The V and J ends lost 1 base and 8 bases respectively, with 11 bases between them. The CDR3 contains 13 residues. From germline, CDR1 is LNHDA and CDR2 SQIVND (reference sequence). DNA of the CDR3: TGTGCCAGTAGTATAGCGTCCCCGGGAGGCTACACCTTC. Its protein product is CASSIASPGGYTF.

This rearrangement joins TRBV5-1 to TRBJ2-3; 8 bases fit TRBD2. Trimming took 4 bases from V and 1 from J; bases not matched to a gene: 5. Germline loops: CDR1 SGHRS, CDR2 YFSETQ. The CDR3 has 15 amino acids. The CDR3 spells CASSPTTSGTDTQYF. The CDR3 nucleotides read TGCGCCAGCAGCCCCACGACTAGCGGCACAGATACGCAGTATTTT.

The chain recombines TRBV4-1 with TRBJ1-5; the match to TRBD1 covers 10 bases. The V segment lost 5 bases and the J segment 1 base; nucleotides outside the gene matches: 11. The CDR3 is 18 residues long. CDR1 is MGHRA and CDR2 is YSYEKL in the germline V gene. In nucleotides, the CDR3 is TGCGCCAGCAGCTACGGACAGGGGGGAACTGTGAGCAATCAGCCCCAGCATTTT. It translates to CASSYGQGGTVSNQPQHF.

The V call is TRBV5-8, the J call TRBJ2-5; possible D gene TRBD2, 6 bases. Trimming stripped 0 bases from V and 3 bases from J, with 9 bases between. The CDR3 totals 14 residues. CDR1 is SGHTS, CDR2 YDEGEE, per germline. The CDR3 DNA follows: TGTGCCAGCAGCTTGGGGATAGCGGAAGAGACCCAGTACTTC. Its protein product is CASSLGIAEETQYF.

The rearrangement uses TRBV7-3 and TRBJ2-1; TRBD2 aligns across 10 bases. Germline CDR1 and CDR2: SGHTA and FQGTGA. V was clipped by 5 bases and J by 7 bases; unmatched bases: 11. The CDR3 loop spans 16 amino acids. The CDR3 loop reads CASSPLGTSVGNEQFF. The CDR3 nucleotides read TGTGCCAGCAGCCCGCTAGGGACTAGCGTAGGGAATGAGCAGTTCTTC.

J is TRBJ2-1 and V is TRBV5-1; 14 positions agree with TRBD2. Germline V lookup: CDR1 SGHRS, CDR2 YFSETQ. This CDR3 contains 15 residues. The V and J ends lost 9 bases and 8 bases, in that order; junction bases with no gene match: 10. The CDR3 loop reads CANLHRTSGRYEQFF. CDR3 in DNA: TGCGCCAACCTACACAGGACTAGCGGGAGGTATGAGCAGTTCTTC.

This clone has just a few counts. This chain connects TRBV19 to TRBJ1-5; a possible D gene is TRBD1 (6 bases). Per the germline V gene, CDR1 is LNHDA and CDR2 is SQIVND (reference sequence). The CDR3 runs to 17 residues. Trimming shortened V by 4 bases and J by 0 bases, and 16 bases separated the two germline ends. The DNA of the CDR3 is TGTGCCAGTAGTACGACGTGGGGGCGGAATAGCAATCAGCCCCAGCATTTT. Amino acids: CASSTTWGRNSNQPQHF.

The J gene is TRBJ1-6, the V gene TRBV27; weak D call: TRBD1 (5 bases). The V gene's germline CDR1 is MNHEY and CDR2 SMNVEV (reference sequence). Trimming left V 5 bases short and J 5 bases short, with 10 bases between. The CDR3 has 14 residues. The CDR3 here is CASSTDSNNSPLHF. In nucleotides, the CDR3 is TGTGCCAGCAGTACCGACAGTAATAATTCACCCCTCCACTTT.

This sequence joins TRBV5-4 and TRBJ2-3; 8 positions agree with TRBD2. Germline V gene lookup returns CDR1 SGHNT and CDR2 YYREEE (reference sequence). CDR3 length equals 16 residues. The V segment lost 4 bases and the J segment 2 bases; nucleotides outside the gene matches: 9. This chain's CDR3 is CASSRPLAGFTDTQYF. The DNA of the CDR3 is TGTGCCAGCAGCCGACCCCTAGCGGGCTTCACAGATACGCAGTATTTT. The whole variable domain, remainder taken from reference TRBV5-4 and TRBJ2-3, is ETGVTQSPTHLIKTRGQQVTLRCSSQSGHNTVSWYQQALGQGPQFIFQYYREEENGRGNFPPRFSGLQFPNYSSELNVNALELDDSALYLCASSRPLAGFTDTQYFGPGTRLTVL.

The chain joins TRBV19 to TRBJ2-3; D call uncertain. The V gene lost 3 bases and the J gene lost 2 bases, with 12 bases spanning the gap. CDR1 LNHDA and CDR2 SQIVND come from the germline V gene (reference sequence). This CDR3 has 15 amino acids. DNA of the CDR3: TGTGCCAGTAGTATCGATAGCAGATACACAGATACGCAGTATTTT. Translating it yields CASSIDSRYTDTQYF.

This chain joins TRBV10-1 and TRBJ1-1, with D tentatively TRBD1 (6 bases). This CDR3 region has 12 residues. The germline gives CDR1 WNHNN, CDR2 SYGVQD (reference sequence). V was pared by 6 bases and J by 7 bases, with 12 bases between. CDR3 DNA: TGCGCCAGCAGCGGAGTAGGGGGTGAAGCTTTCTTT. As protein: CASSGVGGEAFF.

The chain links TRBV21-1 to TRBJ2-7; no DNA check was done on the table's D call, TRBD1. TRBV21-1 is labeled a pseudogene. The CDR3 spans 19 residues. As DNA, the CDR3 is TGTGCCAGCAGCGTGTCGTATAGGGGAAGGCTCCAGGGCCGCGACGAGCAGTACTTC. It is translated as CASSVSYRGRLQGRDEQYF.